Described below is a single T cell receptor beta chain sequence and its context. As yet, its antigen is unknown. Primers: 60 Vbeta forward and 13 Jbeta reverse. Per the study methods: Some 10 million of about 88 million unique TCR beta chains were shared, per a later count. The table came from immunoSEQ multiplex PCR; TCRdb's copy has only in-frame clones and leaves some out. That table furnishes V, J and clone size, whereas the DNA furnished D and trimming. The sample lists about 200,000 clones, 82% occurring once. The sample is drawn from a study of cytomegalovirus exposure and HLA in healthy donors. Study-wide points: Altogether, 160 or so TCR beta chains were recorded as cytomegalovirus-associated.

The trim removed 5 bases at V and 5 bases at J, leaving 8 bases unmatched. Germline V CDR1 and CDR2: MNHEY, SMNVEV (reference sequence). The CDR3 runs 15 residues. The sequenced sample was PBMCs. V gene TRBV27 combines with J gene TRBJ1-1; 10 positions agree with TRBD1. This TCR was recovered from a woman aged 40 to 50 in good health and CMV-seronegative. The CDR3 sequence is CASSKTGGGETEAFF. Written as DNA, the CDR3 is TGTGCCAGCAGTAAGACAGGGGGCGGAGAAACTGAAGCTTTCTTT.